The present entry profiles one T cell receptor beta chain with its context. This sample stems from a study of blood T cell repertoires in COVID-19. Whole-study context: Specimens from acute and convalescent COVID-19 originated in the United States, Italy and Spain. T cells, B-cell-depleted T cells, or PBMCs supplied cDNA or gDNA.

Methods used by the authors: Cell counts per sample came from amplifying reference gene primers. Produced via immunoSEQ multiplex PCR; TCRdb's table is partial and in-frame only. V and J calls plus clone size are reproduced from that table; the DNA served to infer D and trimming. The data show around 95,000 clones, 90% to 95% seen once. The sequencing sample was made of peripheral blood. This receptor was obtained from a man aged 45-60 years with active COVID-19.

The CDR3 bases are TGTGCCAGCGACACACCACGGACTACCTACACCGGGGAGCTGTTTTTT. This encodes CASDTPRTTYTGELFF. The rearrangement joins TRBV7-8 to TRBJ2-2, with D perhaps matching TRBD2 (6 bases). The CDR3 is 16 residues long. V lost 8 bases and J 3 bases, leaving 19 bases between the germline ends. Germline V gene data show CDR1 as SGHVS and CDR2 as FQNEAQ.